This T cell receptor (beta chain) was recorded in a study of cytomegalovirus exposure and HLA in healthy donors. Study-wide context: Earlier, 150 million to 200 million T cells were analyzed, and about 100 million unique TCR beta sequences were found among them. Inside one of the first data releases sat about 91 million unique TCRs taken from HLA-typed donors.

The CDR3 sequence is 16 residues long. Germline V CDR1 and CDR2: SGHTA, FQGNSA. Trimming cost V 5 bases and J 4 bases; bases outside gene matches: 8. Vbeta (60) and Jbeta (13) primers were used in the PCR. Sequencing used immunoSEQ multiplex PCR; TCRdb keeps in-frame clones, though not all of them. The sample holds 80,000 to 95,000 clones; about 69% are singletons and the top ten take around 16%. This receptor was identified in a woman aged 18 to 35 in good health and CMV-seropositive. V gene TRBV7-2 combines with J gene TRBJ2-1; 10 bases match TRBD2. Sequences were obtained from PBMCs. CDR3 residues: CASSGGGLAFYNEQFF. The CDR3 DNA follows: TGTGCCAGCAGCGGCGGGGGACTAGCGTTTTACAATGAGCAGTTCTTC.